This T cell receptor (beta chain) was documented in a study of T-cell reconstitution after alpha-beta-depleted transplantation in children. A TCRbeta library incorporating unique molecular identifiers was prepared. One entry per CDR3 protein, called by TCRdb with MiXCR from the PCR reads. The data hold about 280,000 distinct CDR3 sequences, with 9.5% to 13% observed a single time. Germline CDR1 is SGHVS and CDR2 is FQNEAQ. CDR3 size: 18 residues. With 6 bases clipped from V and 0 bases from J, the junction kept 12 bases outside the gene matches. The sample in question was peripheral blood, obtained 180 days after TCRalphabeta/CD19-depleted stem cell transplant. The chain carries TRBV7-8 and TRBJ2-3; 10 nucleotides match TRBD1. The receptor was derived from a male patient between 2 and 10 years old who had a stem cell transplant for chronic granulomatous disease, so the T cells may come from the graft donor. CDR3 nucleotide sequence: TGTGCCAGCAGTTTAAACGACAGGGGGCGATTAAGCACAGATACGCAGTATTTT. It yields the protein CASSLNDRGRLSTDTQYF. Full variable domain (rest looked up from reference TRBV7-8 and TRBJ2-3): GAGVSQSPRYKVAKRGQDVALRCDPISGHVSLFWYQQALGQGPEFLTYFQNEAQLDKSGLPSDRFFAERPEGSVSTLKIQRTQQEDSAVYLCASSLNDRGRLSTDTQYFGPGTRLTVL.